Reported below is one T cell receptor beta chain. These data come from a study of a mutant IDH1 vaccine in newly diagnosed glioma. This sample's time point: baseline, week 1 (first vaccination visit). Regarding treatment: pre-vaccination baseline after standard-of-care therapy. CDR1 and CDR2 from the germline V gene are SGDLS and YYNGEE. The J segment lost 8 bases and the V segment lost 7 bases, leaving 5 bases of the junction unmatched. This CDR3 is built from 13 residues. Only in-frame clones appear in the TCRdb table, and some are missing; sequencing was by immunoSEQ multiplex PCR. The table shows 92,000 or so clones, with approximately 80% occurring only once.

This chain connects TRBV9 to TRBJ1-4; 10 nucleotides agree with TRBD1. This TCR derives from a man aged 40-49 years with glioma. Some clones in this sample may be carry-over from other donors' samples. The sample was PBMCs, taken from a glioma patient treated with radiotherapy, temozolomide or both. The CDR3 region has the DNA TGTGCCAGCGCCGGGACAGGGGTAGAAAAACTGTTTTTT. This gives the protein CASAGTGVEKLFF. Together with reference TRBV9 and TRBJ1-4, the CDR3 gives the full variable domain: DSGVTQTPKHLITATGQRVTLRCSPRSGDLSVYWYQQSLDQGLQFLIQYYNGEERAKGNILERFSAQQFPDLHSELNLSSLELGDSALYFCASAGTGVEKLFFGSGTQLSVL.